This T cell receptor beta chain was recovered during a study of T-cell reconstitution after alpha-beta-depleted transplantation in children. Unique molecular identifiers were incorporated into the prepared TCRbeta library. From the PCR reads, TCRdb called clonotypes with MiXCR, one entry per CDR3 protein. This table has around 530,000 distinct CDR3 sequences, 30% to 35% appearing once. The specimen comprised PBMCs from the stem cell graft donor, sampled from the stem cell graft. This clonotype was obtained from a human donor who donated a stem cell graft to a child with aplastic anemia.

The CDR3 spells CASSPDRRNGEAFF. The CDR3 region has the DNA TGTGCCAGCAGCCCCGACAGAAGAAACGGTGAAGCTTTCTTT. The V gene is TRBV7-9, the J gene TRBJ1-1; the D gene is possibly TRBD1 (5 bases). The V end was cut by 5 bases, the J end by 7 bases, with 17 bases between. This CDR3 contains 14 residues. The germline CDR1 and CDR2 sequences are SEHNR and FQNEAQ (reference sequence).